Included here is one T cell receptor beta chain sequence, with context. The record originates from a study of blood T cell repertoires in COVID-19. Study in general: Samples taken during acute and convalescent COVID-19 were collected in the United States, Italy and Spain. The analysed material was cDNA or gDNA that came from T cells, B-cell-depleted T cells, or PBMCs.

Losses at the gene ends were 2 bases for V and 7 bases for J; bases not matched to a gene: 5. The CDR3 covers 16 residues. CDR1 MNHEY and CDR2 SVGAGI come from the germline V gene. Repertoires were generated with immunoSEQ multiplex PCR, while TCRdb's copy carries only in-frame clones and drops some. The sample includes about 120,000 clones, about 84% of them seen just once. Sequencing was performed on peripheral blood. J is TRBJ2-1 and V is TRBV6-5, with 13 bases lining up with TRBD2. This clonotype was sampled from a man in his 60s with acute or convalescent COVID-19. The CDR3 reads CASSYRTSGSGNEQFF. The CDR3 DNA reads TGTGCCAGCAGTTACAGGACTAGCGGGAGTGGGAATGAGCAGTTCTTC.